Listed here are 10 T cell receptor beta chains from one sample, sequenced in a study of technical replicates of blood from several donors. TCRdb's table, derived via immunoSEQ multiplex PCR, lists solely in-frame clones and lacks some. The sample gives some 78,000 clones, just under 95% of which show up once; 0.41% is in the top ten. Specimen: T cells isolated from PBMCs. All receptors derive from a human donor in good health.

The J gene is TRBJ2-1, the V gene TRBV7-7; D may be TRBD2 (5 bases). Trimming pared 2 bases from V and 9 bases from J, leaving 8 bases between. Germline loops: CDR1 SSHAT, CDR2 FNYEAQ (reference sequence). CDR3 length: 12 residues. The CDR3 nucleotides read TGTGCCAGCAGCTTATCAGGAGGTGAGCAGTTCTTC. Translation gives CASSLSGGEQFF.

V is TRBV19 and J is TRBJ1-4; TRBD1 is a possible D gene (5 bases). Germline V gene lookup returns CDR1 LNHDA and CDR2 SQIVND (reference sequence). The CDR3 totals 15 residues. With 3 bases removed from V and 6 bases from J, the gap between germline ends came to 14 bases. The CDR3 region has the DNA TGTGCCAGTAGTATGGGGTGGCAGGGTGATGAAAAACTGTTTTTT. Its protein is CASSMGWQGDEKLFF.

The J gene is TRBJ2-3, the V gene TRBV30, with TRBD2 identical over 7 bases. CDR1 is GTSNPN and CDR2 is SVGIG in the germline V gene (reference sequence). V shed 0 bases and J 0 bases; nucleotides not matched to a gene: 12. The CDR3 runs to 18 residues. CDR3 amino acids: CAWSVRLAGPSSTDTQYF. The DNA for the CDR3 is TGTGCCTGGAGTGTAAGGTTAGCGGGCCCCTCTAGCACAGATACGCAGTATTTT.

The chain has TRBV4-2 and TRBJ2-1; weak D call: TRBD1 (6 bases). Germline CDR1 and CDR2: LGHNA and YNFKEQ. CDR3 length: 15 amino acids. With 4 bases removed from V and 0 bases from J, the gap between germline ends came to 10 bases. The CDR3 region is CASSLYRDSYNEQFF. For the CDR3, the DNA is TGTGCCAGCAGCCTATACAGGGACTCCTACAATGAGCAGTTCTTC.

This chain links TRBV6-1 with TRBJ1-1; 9 nucleotides agree with TRBD1. The trim removed 6 bases at V and 4 bases at J, leaving 6 bases unmatched. The V gene's germline CDR1 is MNHNS and CDR2 SASEGT. CDR3 length: 14 amino acids. The DNA of the CDR3 is TGTGCCAGCAGGAAAATACAGGGGGCCACTGAAGCTTTCTTT. Translation gives CASRKIQGATEAFF.

The rearrangement joins TRBV6-5 to TRBJ2-5, with D possibly being TRBD2 (5 bases). CDR3 size: 12 residues. Germline-derived CDR1 and CDR2 are MNHEY and SVGAGI. V lost 5 bases and J lost 7, with 11 bases in between. The CDR3 reads CASSDVRATQYF. CDR3 DNA sequence: TGTGCCAGCAGTGACGTGCGGGCGACCCAGTACTTC.

V is TRBV7-2 and J is TRBJ2-7, with D perhaps TRBD1 (5 bases). The V end lost 4 bases, the J end lost 3 bases, and 7 bases lay between the germline ends. Per germline, CDR1 SGHTA and CDR2 FQGNSA. The CDR3 consists of 12 residues. CDR3 DNA sequence: TGTGCCAGCAGCTGGGGCCACTACGAGCAGTACTTC. The encoded protein is CASSWGHYEQYF.

The DNA of the CDR3 is TGTGCCAGCAGAGCCTCGGGCGGAGGAAAACTGTTTTTT. Translated, it gives CASRASGGGKLFF. J is TRBJ1-4 and V is TRBV2; no clear D. The germline V gene encodes CDR1 SNHLY and CDR2 FYNNEI. V lost 6 bases to trimming and J lost 10 bases, with 15 bases between them. CDR3 length: 13 residues.

The chain uses TRBV4-3 and TRBJ2-7, with 10 bases lining up with TRBD2. The J segment lost 2 bases and the V segment lost 4 bases, leaving 5 bases of the junction unmatched. This CDR3 comprises 15 residues. CDR1 and CDR2 (germline): LGHNA, YSLEER. This CDR3 is CASSLELAGTYEQYF. CDR3 sequence (DNA): TGCGCCAGCAGCCTGGAACTAGCGGGGACCTACGAGCAGTACTTC.

CDR3 loop: CASSYSGTGIYEQYF. The CDR3 DNA sequence: TGTGCCAGCAGTTACTCCGGGACAGGGATCTACGAGCAGTACTTC. This chain uses TRBV6-5 with TRBJ2-7; 9 nucleotides align to TRBD1. Germline V gives CDR1 MNHEY, CDR2 SVGAGI. The CDR3 runs 15 residues. V shed 0 bases and J 3 bases; nucleotides not matched to a gene: 3.